This T cell receptor beta chain originates from a study of cytomegalovirus exposure and HLA in healthy donors. About the study: Among the approximately 370 donors who were genotyped, roughly 76% fell in the genetic ancestry cluster that is associated with self-reported Caucasian donors. Points from the study as a whole: Confirmation in vitro established that a few CMV-associated chains were specific for CMV antigens. Cytomegalovirus association was listed for approximately 150 TCR beta chains.

Vbeta (60) and Jbeta (13) primers were used in the PCR. Profiling relied on immunoSEQ multiplex PCR, and the TCRdb table lists in-frame clones only, not all of them. The sample shows about 130,000 clones, about 80% of them seen only once. In the case of this clone: What it binds is unknown.

Donors consisted of healthy bone marrow donors. The CDR3 has 15 amino acids. J lost 3 bases, V lost 1 base, and 9 bases had no gene match. Germline V lookup: CDR1 GTSNPN, CDR2 SVGIG (reference sequence). Sequencing was done on a sample of PBMCs. The receptor was isolated from a man aged 30 to 39 in good health and CMV-seronegative. V and J are TRBV30 and TRBJ2-7; TRBD1 agrees at 7 bases. The CDR3: CAWSGDSPGSYEQYF. CDR3 coding DNA: TGTGCCTGGAGTGGGGACAGCCCGGGGAGCTACGAGCAGTACTTC.